A selection of T cell receptor beta chains follows, all from one sample in a study of cytomegalovirus exposure and HLA in healthy donors. Libraries were prepared by immunoSEQ multiplex PCR; TCRdb keeps only in-frame clonotypes and omits some of them. Of about 92,000 clones listed, roughly 80% are singletons. Material: PBMCs. Receptors originate from a girl aged 2 to 10 in good health and CMV-seropositive. The CDR3 runs from the conserved cysteine through the conserved F or W. A D gene is named only where the DNA matches it firmly. Clone size, where shown, is once, few, many, or a class for clones that have expanded.

J | size | V | D | CDR3 | DNA
TRBJ2-1 | NA | TRBV5-4 | TRBD2 | CASWLLAGGHEEQFF | TGTGCCAGTTGGCTACTAGCGGGAGGGCATGAGGAGCAGTTCTTC
TRBJ2-5 | NA | TRBV25-1 | TRBD1 | CASGDRVQTQYF | TGTGCCAGCGGAGACAGGGTGCAGACCCAGTACTTC
TRBJ2-2 | NA | TRBV5-1 | TRBD2 | CASRGASSGTTGELFF | TGCGCCAGCAGGGGAGCGTCTAGCGGGACCACCGGGGAGCTGTTTTTT
TRBJ1-1 | few | TRBV27 | TRBD1 | CASRRGTGGRETEAFF | TGTGCCAGCAGACGAGGGACAGGGGGCCGCGAGACTGAAGCTTTCTTT
TRBJ2-7 | NA | TRBV13 | TRBD2 | CASSLGRLAGGSYEQYF | TGTGCCAGCAGCTTAGGTCGGCTAGCGGGGGGCTCCTACGAGCAGTACTTC
TRBJ1-1 | NA | TRBV5-1 | NA | CASSGAALNTEAFF | TGCGCCAGCAGCGGGGCAGCCCTAAACACTGAAGCTTTCTTT
TRBJ2-1 | once | TRBV7-8 | TRBD2 | CASSAVGTSAYNEQFF | TGTGCCAGCAGCGCAGTAGGGACTAGCGCCTACAATGAGCAGTTCTTC
TRBJ2-2 | NA | TRBV4-1 | NA | CASSHSPRDQGELFF | TGCGCCAGCAGCCATTCCCCCCGGGATCAAGGGGAGCTGTTTTTT
TRBJ1-1 | NA | TRBV30 | NA | CAWGLNTEAFF | TGTGCCTGGGGGCTGAACACTGAAGCTTTCTTT
TRBJ2-7 | NA | TRBV28 | NA | CASSLSGGMAYEQYF | TGTGCCAGCAGTTTATCCGGCGGGATGGCCTACGAGCAGTACTTC
TRBJ1-1 | NA | TRBV30 | NA | CAWSGETEAFF | TGTGCCTGGAGTGGAGAGACTGAAGCTTTCTTT
TRBJ1-2 | NA | TRBV27 | NA | CASSFNRASANYGYTF | TGTGCCAGCAGTTTCAACAGGGCTTCGGCTAACTATGGCTACACCTTC
TRBJ1-5 | NA | TRBV2 | NA | CASRASGFWDRPQHF | TGTGCCAGCAGAGCTTCAGGGTTTTGGGATCGGCCCCAGCATTTT
TRBJ1-2 | NA | TRBV9 | TRBD1 | CASSPGQVAPYGYTF | TGTGCCAGCAGCCCAGGACAGGTAGCGCCCTATGGCTACACCTTC
TRBJ1-2 | NA | TRBV4-3 | NA | CASSQVRQSDYGYTF | TGCGCCAGCAGCCAAGTAAGACAGTCAGACTATGGCTACACCTTC
TRBJ2-7 | NA | TRBV29-1 | NA | CSVADSHEQYF | TGCAGCGTTGCGGATAGCCACGAGCAGTACTTC
TRBJ2-3 | once | TRBV6-1 | NA | CASSPGTPTDTQYF | TGTGCCAGCAGCCCTGGGACTCCCACAGATACGCAGTATTTT
TRBJ2-3 | NA | TRBV4-1 | NA | CASSQDQDTDTQYF | TGCGCCAGCAGCCAAGATCAGGACACAGATACGCAGTATTTT
TRBJ2-1 | few | TRBV6-1 | NA | CASSERSSYNEQFF | TGTGCCAGCAGCGAGCGGAGCTCCTACAATGAGCAGTTCTTC
TRBJ2-2 | NA | TRBV27 | NA | CASQNTGELFF | TGTGCCAGCCAGAACACCGGGGAGCTGTTTTTT
TRBJ2-3 | NA | TRBV28 | NA | CASSYGLDTQYF | TGTGCCAGCAGTTACGGACTAGATACGCAGTATTTT
TRBJ2-7 | NA | TRBV28 | TRBD1 | CASSSPGQGIEQYF | TGTGCCAGCAGTTCTCCGGGACAGGGAATCGAGCAGTACTTC
TRBJ2-5 | NA | TRBV28 | TRBD2 | CASRGLAGSGRETQYF | TGTGCCAGCAGGGGACTAGCGGGGAGTGGGAGAGAGACCCAGTACTTC
TRBJ1-2 | NA | TRBV6-1 | TRBD1 | CASSTGGYGYTF | TGTGCCAGCAGTACAGGGGGCTATGGCTACACCTTC
TRBJ1-6 | NA | TRBV12-5 | TRBD1 | CASGLVRGTGGSPLHF | TGTGCTAGTGGTTTGGTAAGGGGGACAGGGGGATCACCCCTCCACTTT
TRBJ2-6 | NA | TRBV15 | NA | CATSRDERFGANVLTF | TGTGCCACCAGCAGAGACGAGCGGTTCGGGGCCAACGTCCTGACTTTC
TRBJ1-2 | NA | TRBV5-6 | TRBD1 | CASSLLGQGNGYTF | TGTGCCAGCAGCCTCCTCGGACAGGGGAACGGCTACACCTTC
TRBJ2-1 | NA | TRBV7-8 | TRBD2 | CASSLALGLAGTSYNEQFF | TGTGCCAGCAGCTTAGCGCTTGGACTAGCGGGAACCTCCTACAATGAGCAGTTCTTC
TRBJ2-1 | NA | TRBV5-8 | NA | CASSEYAGKYNEQFF | TGTGCCAGCAGCGAATACGCGGGCAAGTACAATGAGCAGTTCTTC
TRBJ1-1 | NA | TRBV29-1 | TRBD1 | CSVDARQGAAEAFF | TGCAGCGTTGATGCCCGACAGGGGGCAGCTGAAGCTTTCTTT
TRBJ1-5 | NA | TRBV28 | TRBD1 | CASRVDRGYQPQHF | TGTGCCAGCAGGGTAGACAGGGGGTATCAGCCCCAGCATTTT
TRBJ2-3 | NA | TRBV9 | TRBD2 | CASSVGGLAQSTDTQYF | TGTGCCAGCAGCGTAGGAGGACTAGCGCAGAGCACAGATACGCAGTATTTT
TRBJ2-7 | once | TRBV4-1 | TRBD1 | CASSDSPGQGSYEQYF | TGCGCCAGCAGCGACTCGCCGGGACAGGGATCCTACGAGCAGTACTTC
TRBJ1-2 | NA | TRBV6-4 | NA | CASSDRGVGYTF | TGTGCCAGCAGTGACCGCGGGGTTGGCTACACCTTC
TRBJ1-5 | NA | TRBV6-5 | NA | CASAEFFSNQPQHF | TGTGCCAGCGCAGAATTCTTTAGCAATCAGCCCCAGCATTTT
TRBJ1-5 | NA | TRBV28 | NA | CASSGQRGELNQPQHF | TGTGCCAGCAGCGGGCAGCGGGGGGAGCTAAATCAGCCCCAGCATTTT
TRBJ2-3 | NA | TRBV7-6 | NA | CASSLAWRGSTDTQYF | TGTGCCAGCAGCTTAGCCTGGAGAGGGTCGACAGATACGCAGTATTTT
TRBJ2-7 | NA | TRBV5-1 | TRBD1 | CASSSGTGESYEQYF | TGCGCCAGCAGCTCTGGGACAGGGGAATCCTACGAGCAGTACTTC
TRBJ1-3 | few | TRBV28 | NA | CALGDLGNTIYF | TGTGCCTTGGGCGATCTTGGAAACACCATATATTTT
TRBJ2-3 | NA | TRBV5-1 | NA | CASSPSWTSTDTQYF | TGCGCCAGCAGCCCGTCCTGGACTAGCACAGATACGCAGTATTTT
TRBJ1-2 | NA | TRBV4-1 | NA | CASSQSGGAGYTF | TGCGCCAGCAGCCAATCGGGGGGGGCTGGCTACACCTTC
TRBJ1-1 | NA | TRBV29-1 | NA | CSVWIGGPKTFF | TGCAGCGTTTGGATCGGAGGTCCCAAAACTTTCTTT
TRBJ2-7 | NA | TRBV28 | NA | CASSFRGNSNEQYF | TGTGCCAGCAGTTTCAGGGGTAATTCCAACGAGCAGTACTTC
TRBJ1-3 | NA | TRBV6-5 | NA | CASTPAGGNTIYF | TGTGCCAGCACCCCGGCGGGGGGAAACACCATATATTTT
TRBJ2-2 | NA | TRBV4-3 | TRBD2 | CASSGIFSGKGTGELFF | TGCGCCAGCAGCGGTATATTTAGCGGGAAGGGTACCGGGGAGCTGTTTTTT
TRBJ2-2 | NA | TRBV27 | TRBD1 | CASSRDRGLIGGELFF | TGTGCCAGCAGTAGAGACAGGGGGCTTATCGGCGGGGAGCTGTTTTTT
TRBJ2-1 | NA | TRBV9 | TRBD2 | CASSTLWGASGSNEQFF | TGTGCCAGCAGCACCCTCTGGGGGGCTAGCGGGAGCAATGAGCAGTTCTTC
TRBJ2-5 | NA | TRBV4-1 | TRBD1 | CASSTGDSEETQYF | TGCGCCAGCAGCACCGGGGACAGCGAAGAGACCCAGTACTTC
TRBJ2-7 | once | TRBV5-6 | TRBD1 | CASSLGVRTGDTYEQYF | TGTGCCAGCAGCTTGGGTGTTCGGACAGGGGACACCTACGAGCAGTACTTC
TRBJ2-7 | NA | TRBV5-6 | TRBD1 | CASGRDRVLVPYEQYF | TGTGCCAGCGGCCGGGACAGGGTTTTGGTCCCCTACGAGCAGTACTTC
TRBJ1-1 | NA | TRBV7-9 | NA | CSSSSVGRAEAFF | TGTTCCAGCAGCTCGGTGGGGAGGGCTGAAGCTTTCTTT
TRBJ1-5 | NA | TRBV28 | NA | CASGSRPVTNSNQPQHF | TGTGCCAGCGGGTCCAGGCCGGTAACGAATAGCAATCAGCCCCAGCATTTT
TRBJ1-1 | NA | TRBV11-2 | NA | CASSLDRVGSEAFF | TGTGCCAGCAGCTTAGACAGGGTAGGTAGTGAAGCTTTCTTT
TRBJ2-7 | few | TRBV7-9 | NA | CASSLGGQGGEQYF | TGTGCCAGCAGCTTAGGTGGGCAGGGCGGCGAGCAGTACTTC
TRBJ1-1 | NA | TRBV5-1 | NA | CASTRGGEGAEAFF | TGCGCCAGCACTCGAGGAGGGGAGGGAGCTGAAGCTTTCTTT